This TCR beta chain was observed in a study of T cell changes during pregnancy in multiple sclerosis. V lost 3 bases, J lost 12 bases, and 5 bases lay in between. The CDR3 covers 8 residues. Germline CDR1 reads DFQATT; CDR2 reads SNEGSKA (reference sequence). Profiling relied on immunoSEQ multiplex PCR, and the TCRdb table lists in-frame clones only, not all of them. The sample yields approximately 34,000 clones, about nine tenths seen once. The receptor comes from a female donor with multiple sclerosis, enrolled in a pregnancy study. The sequences come from CD8+ T cells from peripheral blood mononuclear cells, collected before pregnancy. V gene TRBV20-1 combines with J gene TRBJ1-1; D is undetermined. The CDR3 loop reads CSASYTFF. In DNA form, the CDR3 reads TGCAGTGCTAGTTATACTTTCTTT.